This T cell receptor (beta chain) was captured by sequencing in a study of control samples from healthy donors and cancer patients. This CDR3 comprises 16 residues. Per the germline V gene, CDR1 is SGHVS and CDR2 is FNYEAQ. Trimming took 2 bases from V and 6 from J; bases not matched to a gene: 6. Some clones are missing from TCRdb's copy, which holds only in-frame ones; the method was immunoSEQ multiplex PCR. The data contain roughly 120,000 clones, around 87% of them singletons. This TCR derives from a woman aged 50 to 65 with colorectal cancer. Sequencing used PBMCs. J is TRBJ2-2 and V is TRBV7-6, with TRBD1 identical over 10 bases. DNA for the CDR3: TGTGCCAGCAGCTTAAGGGGACAGGGGACCGCCGGGGAGCTGTTTTTT. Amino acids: CASSLRGQGTAGELFF. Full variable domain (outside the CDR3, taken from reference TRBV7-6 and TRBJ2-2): GAGVSQSPRYKVTKRGQDVALRCDPISGHVSLYWYRQALGQGPEFLTYFNYEAQQDKSGLPNDRFSAERPEGSISTLTIQRTEQRDSAMYRCASSLRGQGTAGELFFGEGSRLTVL.